This TCR beta chain was found in a study of blood T cell repertoires in COVID-19. The overall study: Samples representing acute and convalescent COVID-19 were sourced from the United States, Italy and Spain.

Only a few counts were recorded for this clone. Produced via immunoSEQ multiplex PCR; TCRdb's table is partial and in-frame only. The table has about 290,000 clones, around four fifths seen once. CDR1 is LNHDA, CDR2 SQIVND, per germline (reference sequence). V shed 5 bases and J shed 8 bases, with 13 bases lying between them. There are 13 residues in the CDR3. This TCR derives from a woman in her forties or fifties with active or convalescent COVID-19. V and J are TRBV19 and TRBJ2-1; TRBD2 is a possible D gene (6 bases). The specimen was peripheral blood. DNA of the CDR3: TGTGCCAGTAGTGCTCGATCTAGCGATGAGCAGTTCTTC. Translation: CASSARSSDEQFF.